This entry concerns a single T cell receptor beta chain. In the authors' methods: Amplifying reference gene primers gave estimates of nucleated cell counts. Method: immunoSEQ multiplex PCR; TCRdb's copy keeps in-frame clones and lacks some. V and J calls and clone size come straight from that table; D and trimming were deduced from the DNA. Counted here are about 200,000 clones, 86% occurring once; the ten biggest clones make up 0.6% to 1%. This entry comes from a study of blood T cell repertoires in COVID-19. The ends lost 1 base at V and 1 base at J; junction bases unmatched: 9. The CDR3 loop spans 18 amino acids. Germline loops: CDR1 SGHVS, CDR2 FNYEAQ.

This TCR came from a woman aged 70-85 years with acute or convalescent COVID-19. The sequenced material came from peripheral blood. The chain joins TRBV7-6 to TRBJ2-1; TRBD1 agrees at 8 bases. The CDR3 spells CASSLVGPGGSSYNEQFF. The CDR3 nucleotides are TGTGCCAGCAGCTTAGTGGGGCCAGGGGGCAGTTCCTACAATGAGCAGTTCTTC.